Presented here are 31 T cell receptor beta chains from one specimen sequenced in a study of patients and donors after allogeneic stem cell transplantation (TCRdb year 2020). The library was generated by RT-PCR. The reads were generated on a NextSeq 550. The public reads were reanalyzed by TCRdb: fastp trimming at Q25, MiXCR alignment, in-frame beta chains only. Under each unique CDR3 protein, matching rows form one entry showing the most common genes and DNA. The sample includes 57,000 or so distinct CDR3 sequences, with less than 15% observed a single time. The ten largest clones take up roughly 34% of the sample. Sequenced sample: blood, either unsorted or a sorted T cell fraction (not recorded which). These receptors were obtained from a human donor who was either an allogeneic HSCT recipient or a stem cell or donor lymphocyte infusion donor (not recorded which). It is not recorded whose cells these are; they may come from a transplant donor.

This chain links TRBV6-1 with TRBJ2-3, with no clear D. V lost 2 bases to trimming and J lost 3 bases, with 15 bases between them. CDR1 and CDR2 from the germline V gene are MNHNS and SASEGT. CDR3 length: 16 residues. This CDR3 reads CASSEIGGGVTDTQYF. For the CDR3, the DNA is TGTGCCAGCAGTGAAATCGGCGGCGGAGTGACAGATACGCAGTATTTT.

For the CDR3, the DNA is TGTGCCAGCAGCTTAAGCTATCAGCTTTATGGCTACACCTTC. Protein sequence: CASSLSYQLYGYTF. The J gene is TRBJ1-2, the V gene TRBV7-9, with D uncertain. Trimming stripped 2 bases from V and 5 bases from J, with 12 bases between. Germline lookup yields CDR1 SEHNR and CDR2 FQNEAQ (reference sequence). The CDR3 extends over 14 amino acids.

This clonotype was counted at least ten times. This chain links TRBV24-1 with TRBJ1-2, with 7 bases aligning to TRBD1. CDR3 length: 13 residues. Germline V gene lookup returns CDR1 KGHDR and CDR2 SFDVKD. Unmatched junction bases numbered 9, after V lost 7 bases and J lost 8 bases. Here the CDR3 DNA reads TGTGCCACCAGCCTGACAGGGACGGGGGGCTACACCTTC. Encoded protein: CATSLTGTGGYTF.

This clonotype came up many times. This rearrangement joins TRBV5-1 to TRBJ1-3; D uncertain. The V gene lost 3 bases and the J gene lost 2 bases, with 12 bases spanning the gap. The CDR3 runs to 15 residues. Per germline, CDR1 SGHRS and CDR2 YFSETQ. The CDR3 nucleotides are TGCGCCAGCAGCTCACCGGCGGCTCCTGGAAACACCATATATTTT. Protein product: CASSSPAAPGNTIYF.

This clonotype was counted between two and nine times. The chain employs TRBV18 and TRBJ1-6, with D perhaps matching TRBD1 (5 bases). V lost 5 bases to trimming and J lost 5 bases, with 13 bases between them. This CDR3 has 15 amino acids. CDR1 KGHSH and CDR2 LQKENI come from the germline V gene. CDR3 loop: CASSFQDSNNSPLHF. CDR3 DNA: TGTGCCAGCTCATTCCAAGACAGCAATAATTCACCCCTCCACTTT.

This clonotype appeared a few times. J is TRBJ1-6 and V is TRBV12-3 or TRBV12-4; maybe TRBD1 (6 bases). This CDR3 region has 15 residues. With 3 bases removed from V and 9 bases from J, the gap between germline ends came to 15 bases. The CDR3 sequence is CASSLFGQGSSPLHF. The CDR3 region has the DNA TGTGCCAGCAGTTTGTTCGGGCAGGGGAGTTCACCCCTCCACTTT.

The chain couples TRBV7-9 to TRBJ2-1; TRBD2 agrees at 8 bases. The germline CDR1 and CDR2 sequences are SEHNR and FQNEAQ (reference sequence). The trim removed 3 bases at V and 6 bases at J, leaving 4 bases unmatched. The CDR3 covers 14 residues. In DNA form, the CDR3 reads TGTGCCAGCAGCTTCGGGACTAGTTTCAATGAGCAGTTCTTC. Its protein is CASSFGTSFNEQFF.

This clonotype was detected many times. The gene calls are TRBV7-6 and TRBJ1-1; D unresolved. V lost 7 bases, J lost 7 bases, and 19 bases lay in between. The CDR3 length is 14 residues. Looked up from germline, CDR1 is SGHVS and CDR2 is FNYEAQ. The CDR3 reads CASKNARDGIEAFF. The CDR3 nucleotides read TGTGCCAGCAAAAACGCCCGAGATGGTATTGAAGCTTTCTTT.

The chain joins TRBV24-1 to TRBJ2-5; TRBD1 matches at 7 bases. The CDR3 is 15 residues long. The germline V gene encodes CDR1 KGHDR and CDR2 SFDVKD. The ends lost 3 bases at V and 1 base at J; junction bases unmatched: 4. The CDR3 protein is CATSDKGQVQETQYF. CDR3 nucleotides: TGTGCCACCAGTGATAAAGGACAGGTCCAAGAGACCCAGTACTTC.

V usage is TRBV25-1 and J usage is TRBJ2-3, with D possibly called TRBD1 or TRBD2 (5 bases each). V was shortened by 5 bases and J by 4 bases, with 19 bases between the two germline ends. The CDR3 totals 16 residues. The V gene's germline CDR1 is MGHDK and CDR2 SYGVNS. CDR3 protein: CASSPPGTRAPDTQYF. As DNA, the CDR3 is TGTGCCAGCAGTCCCCCAGGGACCCGCGCTCCAGATACGCAGTATTTT.

The chain links TRBV10-3 to TRBJ2-7; the D is unclear. Germline CDR1 is ENHRY and CDR2 is SYGVKD. This CDR3 region has 12 residues. With 2 bases removed from V and 3 bases from J, the gap between germline ends came to 5 bases. CDR3 nucleotides: TGTGCCATCAGTGAGGAGGTCTACGAGCAGTACTTC. It specifies CAISEEVYEQYF.

A word on this clonotype: This may be a read error: a much more frequent sequence differs by one nucleotide. The chain joins TRBV11-2 to TRBJ1-2; 7 positions agree with TRBD1. This CDR3 comprises 14 residues. In germline, CDR1 is SGHAT, CDR2 FQNNGV. In nucleotides, the CDR3 is TGTGCCAGCAGCCCCCGGGACAGCCCCTATGACTACACCTTC. Translated, it gives CASSPRDSPYDYTF.

This clonotype was counted at least ten times. The V gene is TRBV27, the J gene TRBJ2-2; D may be TRBD1 (5 bases). Germline CDR1 reads MNHEY; CDR2 reads SMNVEV (reference sequence). V dropped 5 bases and J dropped 0 bases, with 10 bases sitting between them. The CDR3 contains 15 residues. Here the CDR3 reads CASSLDSANTGELFF. CDR3 nucleotide sequence: TGTGCCAGCAGTCTTGACAGCGCGAACACCGGGGAGCTGTTTTTT.

This clonotype was seen many times. This chain joins TRBV20-1 and TRBJ1-2; 9 bases agree with TRBD1. V lost 3 bases, J lost 3 bases, and 8 bases stayed unmatched. The CDR3 has 15 residues. Germline CDR1 and CDR2: DFQATT and SNEGSKA (reference sequence). The CDR3 bases are TGCAGTGCTAGTAACAGGGGGCAGTGGGACTATGGCTACACCTTC. Translated: CSASNRGQWDYGYTF.

The CDR3, as DNA: TGTGCCAGCAGTCCCGATGTTTGGAACACTGAAGCTTTCTTT. Residues: CASSPDVWNTEAFF. The chain joins TRBV6-5 to TRBJ1-1, with D hard to call. This CDR3 is 14 amino acids long. V lost 5 bases, J lost 1 base, and 11 bases lay in between. Germline-derived CDR1 and CDR2 are MNHEY and SVGAGI.

This clonotype was observed at least ten times. The chain recombines TRBV7-6 with TRBJ1-1; D is possibly TRBD1 (5 bases). The V end lost 3 bases, the J end lost 1 base, and 12 bases lay between the germline ends. CDR3 length: 15 amino acids. The V gene's germline CDR1 is SGHVS and CDR2 FNYEAQ. The CDR3 DNA follows: TGTGCCAGCAGCTTTCAAAGTACAGGGAACACTGAAGCTTTCTTT. This gives the protein CASSFQSTGNTEAFF.

This clonotype was observed a handful of times. This chain links TRBV12-3 or TRBV12-4 with TRBJ1-2, with 7 bases aligning to TRBD1. This CDR3 has 12 amino acids. The V segment lost 4 bases and the J segment 11 bases; nucleotides outside the gene matches: 7. The CDR3 sequence is CASSYWDSEYTF. DNA of the CDR3: TGTGCCAGCAGTTATTGGGACAGCGAATACACCTTC.

This clonotype was detected a few times. The rearrangement joins TRBV19 to TRBJ2-7; 11 bases fit TRBD2. Germline-derived CDR1 and CDR2 are LNHDA and SQIVND (reference sequence). Losses at the gene ends were 2 bases for V and 1 base for J; bases not matched to a gene: 4. The CDR3 is 16 residues long. CDR3 sequence: CASSIIGTSGSYEQYF. The DNA of the CDR3 is TGTGCCAGTAGTATAATTGGGACTAGCGGATCCTACGAGCAGTACTTC.

About this clonotype: The missing conserved phenylalanine or tryptophan at the end of this CDR3 makes a read error likely. The limits of the CDR3 on the DNA are not certain, so only TCRdb's listed CDR3 is given. V and J are TRBV13 and TRBJ2-3; whether TRBD2, the table's D call, matches the DNA was not checked. Germline CDR1 and CDR2: PRHDT and FYEKMQ (reference sequence). The CDR3 length is 14 residues, termini included. CDR3: CASSLGRKAGGLEV.

This clonotype was seen a handful of times. This chain connects TRBV20-1 to TRBJ2-1, with unresolved D. Germline V gene data show CDR1 as DFQATT and CDR2 as SNEGSKA (reference sequence). CDR3 size: 13 residues. The germline V and J ends were trimmed by 3 bases and 0 bases, with 6 bases remaining between them. This CDR3 is CSASGSSYNEQFF. The CDR3 DNA sequence: TGCAGTGCTAGCGGTAGCTCCTACAATGAGCAGTTCTTC.

The CDR3 region has the DNA TGTGCCAGTAGTTATACAGGGGCCTTGGGGCCCCAGCATTTT. Translating gives CASSYTGALGPQHF. The genes are TRBV19 and TRBJ1-5, with 7 bases fitting TRBD1. Germline lookup yields CDR1 LNHDA and CDR2 SQIVND (reference sequence). The CDR3 has 14 amino acids. The trim removed 5 bases at V and 9 bases at J, leaving 10 bases unmatched.

This clonotype was detected many times. The chain carries TRBV7-9 and TRBJ1-1; maybe TRBD1 (5 bases). The V end was cut by 5 bases, the J end by 0 bases, with 13 bases between. Germline V gives CDR1 SEHNR, CDR2 FQNEAQ (reference sequence). This CDR3 comprises 15 residues. CDR3 DNA: TGTGCCAGCAGCCAGGGCGGGTTAATGAACACTGAAGCTTTCTTT. Amino acids: CASSQGGLMNTEAFF.

The chain employs TRBV6-6 and TRBJ2-7, with D possibly matching TRBD1 (6 bases). The CDR3 extends over 14 amino acids. The V and J ends lost 2 bases and 3 bases respectively, with 11 bases between them. CDR1 is MNHNY, CDR2 SVGAGI, per germline (reference sequence). CDR3 residues: CASSYRQASYEQYF. CDR3 coding DNA: TGTGCCAGCAGTTACAGACAGGCCAGCTACGAGCAGTACTTC.

The V call is TRBV12-3 or TRBV12-4, the J call TRBJ2-7; 7 bases map to TRBD2. The CDR3 is 13 amino acids. The ends lost 5 bases at V and 3 bases at J; junction bases unmatched: 4. For the CDR3, the DNA is TGTGCCAGCAGTCCTAGGGACTACTACGAGCAGTACTTC. Protein: CASSPRDYYEQYF.

A few counts support this clonotype. As DNA, the CDR3 is TGCGCCAGCAGCAACCGACTAGCGGGGGACACCGGGGAGCTGTTTTTT. This encodes CASSNRLAGDTGELFF. This chain links TRBV5-1 with TRBJ2-2, with 12 positions matching TRBD2. The CDR3 contains 16 residues. Germline V lookup: CDR1 SGHRS, CDR2 YFSETQ. J was trimmed by 3 bases and V by 4 bases; bases with no gene match: 4. Full variable domain (missing parts from reference TRBV5-1 and TRBJ2-2): KAGVTQTPRYLIKTRGQQVTLSCSPISGHRSVSWYQQTPGQGLQFLFEYFSETQRNKGNFPGRFSGRQFSNSRSEMNVSTLELGDSALYLCASSNRLAGDTGELFFGEGSRLTVL.

The chain links TRBV1 to TRBJ2-1; the table's TRBD2 call for D was not verified on the DNA. TRBV1 is a pseudogene segment. The length of the CDR3 is 16 residues. The CDR3 sequence is CTSSQESTSGSDEQFF. The CDR3 DNA is TGCACCAGCAGCCAAGAGTCCACTAGCGGGAGCGATGAGCAGTTCTTC.

This clonotype was recorded at least ten times. The chain joins TRBV5-1 to TRBJ1-2, with 10 bases lining up with TRBD1. CDR1 is SGHRS, CDR2 YFSETQ, per germline. The CDR3 length is 14 residues. J lost 4 bases, V lost 4 bases, and 4 bases had no gene match. Here the CDR3 DNA reads TGCGCCAGCAGCCTGGACAGGGGGACCTATGGCTACACCTTC. Protein sequence: CASSLDRGTYGYTF. Combining the CDR3 with reference TRBV5-1 and TRBJ1-2 gives the whole variable domain KAGVTQTPRYLIKTRGQQVTLSCSPISGHRSVSWYQQTPGQGLQFLFEYFSETQRNKGNFPGRFSGRQFSNSRSEMNVSTLELGDSALYLCASSLDRGTYGYTFGSGTRLTVV.

Ten or more counts support this clonotype. This sequence joins TRBV20-1 and TRBJ2-1; 8 bases match TRBD2. CDR1 DFQATT and CDR2 SNEGSKA come from the germline V gene (reference sequence). This CDR3 comprises 14 residues. V shed 4 bases, J shed 3 bases, and the junction held 5 bases outside the gene matches. The CDR3 sequence is CSAIAGGSYNEQFF. The CDR3 DNA reads as TGCAGTGCTATCGCGGGAGGTAGCTACAATGAGCAGTTCTTC.

This clonotype has only a few counts. The rearrangement links TRBV12-3 or TRBV12-4 to TRBJ1-5, with D perhaps TRBD1 (5 bases). The germline V and J ends were trimmed by 6 bases and 6 bases, with 18 bases remaining between them. The CDR3 consists of 15 residues. The CDR3 DNA sequence: TGTGCCAGCAGCTCCGGGACTGAAGACGGTCAGCCCCAGCATTTT. Translating gives CASSSGTEDGQPQHF.

The chain recombines TRBV12-3 or TRBV12-4 with TRBJ2-2, with TRBD2 matching 8 bases. Unmatched junction bases numbered 7, after V lost 4 bases and J lost 3 bases. The CDR3 runs 16 residues. As DNA, the CDR3 is TGTGCCAGCAGTTCACATAGCGGGACCGACACCGGGGAGCTGTTTTTT. This gives the protein CASSSHSGTDTGELFF.

This clonotype turned up a few times. The chain is built from TRBV10-3 and TRBJ2-7; 7 bases map to TRBD2. Per germline, CDR1 ENHRY and CDR2 SYGVKD. V trimming: 1 base; J trimming: 0 bases; junction bases outside the gene matches: 9. The CDR3 spans 17 residues. CDR3 in amino acids: CAISEYRLADRSYEQYF. The CDR3 DNA reads as TGTGCCATCAGTGAGTACCGACTAGCAGACCGCTCCTACGAGCAGTACTTC.